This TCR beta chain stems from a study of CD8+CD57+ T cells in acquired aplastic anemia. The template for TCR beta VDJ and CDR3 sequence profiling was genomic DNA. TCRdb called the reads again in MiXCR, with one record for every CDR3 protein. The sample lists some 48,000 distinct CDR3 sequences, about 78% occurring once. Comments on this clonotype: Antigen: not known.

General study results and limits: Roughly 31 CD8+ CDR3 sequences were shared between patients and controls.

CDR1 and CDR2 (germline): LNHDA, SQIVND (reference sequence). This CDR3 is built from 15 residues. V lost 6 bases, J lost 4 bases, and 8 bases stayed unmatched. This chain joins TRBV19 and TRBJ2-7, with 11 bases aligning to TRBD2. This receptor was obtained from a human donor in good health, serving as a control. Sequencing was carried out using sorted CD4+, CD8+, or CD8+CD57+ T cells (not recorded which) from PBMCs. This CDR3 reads CASRTVAGGPYEQYF. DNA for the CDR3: TGTGCCAGTAGGACCGTAGCGGGGGGGCCGTACGAGCAGTACTTC.